Shown below are 2 T cell receptor beta chains from a single sample sequenced in a study. TCRdb independently ran MiXCR on the 5' RACE reads; one entry per CDR3 protein. The table lists some 45,000 distinct CDR3 sequences, 25% to 35% of them singletons. Source material: naive CD4+ T cells sorted from blood. Subset specified: naive CD4+ T cells, CD4+CD45RA+CD25-. These receptor sequences come from a female donor with breast cancer.

This clonotype has only a few counts. The CDR3 is CSARVSRLTRSYEQYF. In DNA form, the CDR3 reads TGCAGTGCTAGAGTAAGTCGACTTACACGCTCCTACGAGCAGTACTTC. J is TRBJ2-7 and V is TRBV20-1; the D is unclear. Trimming took off 1 base at V and 0 bases at J, with 16 bases between the two ends. CDR3 size: 16 residues. Germline CDR1 reads DFQATT; CDR2 reads SNEGSKA (reference sequence).

The chain combines TRBV6-2 or TRBV6-3 with TRBJ2-5; 8 bases line up with TRBD1. CDR1 is MNHEY and CDR2 is SVGEGT in the germline V gene. With 1 base clipped from V and 5 bases from J, the junction kept 9 bases outside the gene matches. This CDR3 comprises 16 residues. The CDR3, as DNA: TGTGCCAGCAGTTACTTTCCTGGCAGGGGGCTGGAGACCCAGTACTTC. Encoded protein: CASSYFPGRGLETQYF.